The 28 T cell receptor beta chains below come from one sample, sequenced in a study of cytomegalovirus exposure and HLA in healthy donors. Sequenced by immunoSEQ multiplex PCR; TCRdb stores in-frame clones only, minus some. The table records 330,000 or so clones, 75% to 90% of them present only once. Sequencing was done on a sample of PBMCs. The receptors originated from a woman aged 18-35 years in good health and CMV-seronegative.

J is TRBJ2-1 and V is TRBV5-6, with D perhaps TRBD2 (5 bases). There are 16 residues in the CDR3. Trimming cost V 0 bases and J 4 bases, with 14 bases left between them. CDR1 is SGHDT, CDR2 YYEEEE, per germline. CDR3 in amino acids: CASSLVSGPRYNEQFF. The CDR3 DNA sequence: TGTGCCAGCAGCTTGGTGAGCGGACCACGTTACAATGAGCAGTTCTTC.

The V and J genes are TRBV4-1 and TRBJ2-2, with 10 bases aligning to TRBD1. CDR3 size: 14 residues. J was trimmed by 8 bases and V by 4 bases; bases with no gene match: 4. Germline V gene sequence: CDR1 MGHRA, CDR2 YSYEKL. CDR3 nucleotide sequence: TGCGCCAGCAGCCCGGGACAGGGGACAGGGGAGCTGTTTTTT. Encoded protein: CASSPGQGTGELFF.

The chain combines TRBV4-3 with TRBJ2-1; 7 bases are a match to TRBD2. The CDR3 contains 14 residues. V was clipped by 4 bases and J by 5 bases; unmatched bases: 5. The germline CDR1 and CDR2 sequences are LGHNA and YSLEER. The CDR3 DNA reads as TGCGCCAGCAGCCCCGGGACTACCCACAATGAGCAGTTCTTC. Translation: CASSPGTTHNEQFF.

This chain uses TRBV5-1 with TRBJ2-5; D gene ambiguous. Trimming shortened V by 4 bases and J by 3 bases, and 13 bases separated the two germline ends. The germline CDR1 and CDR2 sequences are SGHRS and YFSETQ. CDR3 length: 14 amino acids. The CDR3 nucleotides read TGCGCCAGCAGCGTTAACGGGTGGGAAGAGACCCAGTACTTC. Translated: CASSVNGWEETQYF.

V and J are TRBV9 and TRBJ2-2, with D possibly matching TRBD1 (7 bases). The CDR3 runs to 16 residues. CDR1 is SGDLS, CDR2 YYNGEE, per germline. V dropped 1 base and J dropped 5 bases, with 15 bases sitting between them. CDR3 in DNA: TGTGCCAGCAGCGTATCAGGGGGAGGAGGAACCGGGGAGCTGTTTTTT. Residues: CASSVSGGGGTGELFF.

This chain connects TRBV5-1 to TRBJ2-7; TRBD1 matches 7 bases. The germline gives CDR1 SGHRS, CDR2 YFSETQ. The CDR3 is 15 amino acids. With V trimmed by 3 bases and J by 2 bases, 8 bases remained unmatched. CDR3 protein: CASSSGQPLAYEQYF. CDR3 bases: TGCGCCAGCAGCTCGGGACAGCCTTTAGCCTACGAGCAGTACTTC.

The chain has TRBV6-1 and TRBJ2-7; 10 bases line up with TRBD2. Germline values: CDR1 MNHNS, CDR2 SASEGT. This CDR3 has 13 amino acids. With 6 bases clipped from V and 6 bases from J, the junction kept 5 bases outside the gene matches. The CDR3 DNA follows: TGTGCCAGCAGAGCGGGAGGGGAGTCCGAGCAGTACTTC. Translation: CASRAGGESEQYF.

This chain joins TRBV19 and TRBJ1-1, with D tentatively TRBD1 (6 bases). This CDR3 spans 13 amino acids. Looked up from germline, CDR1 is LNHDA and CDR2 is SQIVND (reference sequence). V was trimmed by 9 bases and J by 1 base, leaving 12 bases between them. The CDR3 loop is CASSRGRNTEAFF. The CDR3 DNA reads TGTGCCAGCTCCAGGGGACGGAACACTGAAGCTTTCTTT.

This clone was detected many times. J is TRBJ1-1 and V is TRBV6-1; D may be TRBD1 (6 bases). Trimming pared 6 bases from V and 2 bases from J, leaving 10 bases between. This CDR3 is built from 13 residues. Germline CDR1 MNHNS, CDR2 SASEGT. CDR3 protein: CASRWDINTEAFF. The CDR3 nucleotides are TGTGCCAGCAGATGGGACATTAACACTGAAGCTTTCTTT.

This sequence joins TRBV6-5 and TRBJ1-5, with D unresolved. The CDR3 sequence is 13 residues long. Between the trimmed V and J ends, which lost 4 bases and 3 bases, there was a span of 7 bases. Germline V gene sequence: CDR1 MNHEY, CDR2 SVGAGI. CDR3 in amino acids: CASSSGNNQPQHF. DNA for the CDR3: TGTGCCAGCAGTTCCGGGAACAATCAGCCCCAGCATTTT.

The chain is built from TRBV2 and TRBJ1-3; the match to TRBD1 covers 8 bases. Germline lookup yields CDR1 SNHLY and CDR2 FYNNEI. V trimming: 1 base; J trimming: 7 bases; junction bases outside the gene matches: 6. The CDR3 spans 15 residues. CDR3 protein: CASSEGNRGENTIYF. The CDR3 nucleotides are TGTGCCAGCAGTGAAGGGAACAGGGGGGAGAACACCATATATTTT.

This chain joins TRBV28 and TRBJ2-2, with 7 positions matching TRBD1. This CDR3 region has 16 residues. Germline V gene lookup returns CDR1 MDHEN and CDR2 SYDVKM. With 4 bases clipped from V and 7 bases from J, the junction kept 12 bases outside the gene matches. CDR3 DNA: TGTGCCAGCAGTTCACACCTGAGGGGGCAAAACGGGGAGCTGTTTTTT. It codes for CASSSHLRGQNGELFF.

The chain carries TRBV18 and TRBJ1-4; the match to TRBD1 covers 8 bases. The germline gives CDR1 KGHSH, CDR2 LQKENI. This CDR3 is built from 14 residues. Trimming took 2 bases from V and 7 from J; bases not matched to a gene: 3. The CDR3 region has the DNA TGTGCCAGCTCACCAGCCAGGGGGCGTGAAAAACTGTTTTTT. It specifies CASSPARGREKLFF.

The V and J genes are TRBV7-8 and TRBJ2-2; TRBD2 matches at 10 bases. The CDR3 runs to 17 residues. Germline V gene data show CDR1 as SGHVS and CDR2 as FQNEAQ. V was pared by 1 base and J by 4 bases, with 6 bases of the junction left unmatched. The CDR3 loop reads CASSLDGLAEATGELFF. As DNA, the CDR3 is TGTGCCAGCAGCTTAGACGGACTAGCGGAGGCCACCGGGGAGCTGTTTTTT.

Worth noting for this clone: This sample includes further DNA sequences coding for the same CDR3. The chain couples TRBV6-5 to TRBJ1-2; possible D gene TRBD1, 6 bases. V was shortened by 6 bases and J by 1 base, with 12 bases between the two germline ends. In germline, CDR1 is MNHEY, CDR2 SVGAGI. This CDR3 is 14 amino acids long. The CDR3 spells CASRLTGVNYGYTF. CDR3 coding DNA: TGTGCCAGCAGGCTGACAGGAGTTAACTATGGCTACACCTTC.

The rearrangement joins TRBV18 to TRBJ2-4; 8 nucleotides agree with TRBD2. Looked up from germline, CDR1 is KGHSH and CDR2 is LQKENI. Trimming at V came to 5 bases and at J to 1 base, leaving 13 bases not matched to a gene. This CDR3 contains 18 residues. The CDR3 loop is CASSFLAGGQTAKNIQYF. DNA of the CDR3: TGTGCCAGCTCATTTCTTGCGGGAGGCCAGACTGCCAAAAACATTCAGTACTTC. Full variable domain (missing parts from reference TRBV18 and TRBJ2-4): NAGVMQNPRHLVRRRGQEARLRCSPMKGHSHVYWYRQLPEEGLKFMVYLQKENIIDESGMPKERFSAEFPKEGPSILRIQQVVRGDSAAYFCASSFLAGGQTAKNIQYFGAGTRLSVL.

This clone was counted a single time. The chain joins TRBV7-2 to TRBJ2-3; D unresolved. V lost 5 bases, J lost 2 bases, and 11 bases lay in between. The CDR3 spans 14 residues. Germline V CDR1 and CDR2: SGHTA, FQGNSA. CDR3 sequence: CASSLVENTDTQYF. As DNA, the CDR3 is TGTGCCAGCAGCCTGGTGGAGAACACAGATACGCAGTATTTT. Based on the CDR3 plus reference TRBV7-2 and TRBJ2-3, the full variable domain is GAGVSQSPSNKVTEKGKDVELRCDPISGHTALYWYRQSLGQGLEFLIYFQGNSAPDKSGLPSDRFSAERTGGSVSTLTIQRTQQEDSAVYLCASSLVENTDTQYFGPGTRLTVL.

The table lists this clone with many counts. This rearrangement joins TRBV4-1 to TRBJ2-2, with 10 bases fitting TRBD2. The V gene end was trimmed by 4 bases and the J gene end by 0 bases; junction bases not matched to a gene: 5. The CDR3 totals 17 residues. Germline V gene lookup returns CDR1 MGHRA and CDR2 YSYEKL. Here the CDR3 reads CASSPRLAGANTGELFF. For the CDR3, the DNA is TGCGCCAGCAGCCCCCGGCTAGCGGGAGCGAACACCGGGGAGCTGTTTTTT.

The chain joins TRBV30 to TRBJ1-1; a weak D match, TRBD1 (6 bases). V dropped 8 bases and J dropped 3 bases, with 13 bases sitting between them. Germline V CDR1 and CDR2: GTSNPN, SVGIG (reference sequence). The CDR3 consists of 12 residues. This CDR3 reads CAGGGQDTEAFF. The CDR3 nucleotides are TGTGCCGGGGGGGGGCAGGACACTGAAGCTTTCTTT.

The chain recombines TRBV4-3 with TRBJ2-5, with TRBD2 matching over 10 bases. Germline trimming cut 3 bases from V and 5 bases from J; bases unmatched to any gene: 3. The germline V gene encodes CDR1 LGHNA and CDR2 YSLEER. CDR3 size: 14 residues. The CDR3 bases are TGCGCCAGCAGCCAGGGACTAGCGTCGGAGACCCAGTACTTC. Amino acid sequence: CASSQGLASETQYF.

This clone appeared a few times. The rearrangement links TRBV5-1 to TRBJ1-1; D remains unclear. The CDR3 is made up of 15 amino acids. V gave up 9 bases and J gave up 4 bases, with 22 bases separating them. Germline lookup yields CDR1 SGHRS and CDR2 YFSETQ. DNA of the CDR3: TGCGCCACCTCCTTCGGTGCTGGAGGAGGCACTGAAGCTTTCTTT. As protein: CATSFGAGGGTEAFF. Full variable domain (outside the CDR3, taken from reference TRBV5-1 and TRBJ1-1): KAGVTQTPRYLIKTRGQQVTLSCSPISGHRSVSWYQQTPGQGLQFLFEYFSETQRNKGNFPGRFSGRQFSNSRSEMNVSTLELGDSALYLCATSFGAGGGTEAFFGQGTRLTVV.

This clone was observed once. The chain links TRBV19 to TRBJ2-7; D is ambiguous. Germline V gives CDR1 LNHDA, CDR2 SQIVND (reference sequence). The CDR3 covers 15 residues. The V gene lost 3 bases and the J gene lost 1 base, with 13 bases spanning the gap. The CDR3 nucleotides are TGTGCCAGTAGTATGCCGGAGAGAGGTTCCTACGAGCAGTACTTC. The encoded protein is CASSMPERGSYEQYF.

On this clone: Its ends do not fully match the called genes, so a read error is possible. The DNA for the CDR3 is TGTGCCAGCAGCTTATGGTGGGACAGGGGGCTGGGCACAGATACGCAGTATTTT. Its protein is CASSLWWDRGLGTDTQYF. The chain has TRBV27 and TRBJ2-3; 12 bases match TRBD1. CDR3 length equals 18 residues. Germline assignment: CDR1 MNHEY and CDR2 SMNVEV (reference sequence).

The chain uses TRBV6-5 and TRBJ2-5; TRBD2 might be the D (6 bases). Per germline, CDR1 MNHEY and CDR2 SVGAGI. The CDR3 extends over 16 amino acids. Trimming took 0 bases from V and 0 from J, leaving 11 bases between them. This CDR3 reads CASSYSDSGYQETQYF. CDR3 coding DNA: TGTGCCAGCAGTTACTCGGATAGCGGTTACCAAGAGACCCAGTACTTC.

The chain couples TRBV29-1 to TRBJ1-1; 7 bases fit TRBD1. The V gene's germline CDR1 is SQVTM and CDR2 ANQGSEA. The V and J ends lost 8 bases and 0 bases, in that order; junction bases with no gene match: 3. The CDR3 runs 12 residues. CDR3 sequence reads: CSLGQMNTEAFF. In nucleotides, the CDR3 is TGCAGCTTGGGACAGATGAACACTGAAGCTTTCTTT.

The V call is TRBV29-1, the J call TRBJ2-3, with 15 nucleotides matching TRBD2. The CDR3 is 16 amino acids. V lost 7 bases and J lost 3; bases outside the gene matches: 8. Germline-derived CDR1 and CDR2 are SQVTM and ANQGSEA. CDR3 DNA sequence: TGCAGCGCTCGTCCCGGGACTAGCGGGAGGACAGATACGCAGTATTTT. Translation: CSARPGTSGRTDTQYF.

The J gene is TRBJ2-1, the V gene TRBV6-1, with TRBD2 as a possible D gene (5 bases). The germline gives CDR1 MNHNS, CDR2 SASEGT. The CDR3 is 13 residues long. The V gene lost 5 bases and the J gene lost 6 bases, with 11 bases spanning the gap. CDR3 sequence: CASSLRSGNEQFF. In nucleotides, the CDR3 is TGTGCCAGCAGTTTACGGAGCGGCAATGAGCAGTTCTTC.

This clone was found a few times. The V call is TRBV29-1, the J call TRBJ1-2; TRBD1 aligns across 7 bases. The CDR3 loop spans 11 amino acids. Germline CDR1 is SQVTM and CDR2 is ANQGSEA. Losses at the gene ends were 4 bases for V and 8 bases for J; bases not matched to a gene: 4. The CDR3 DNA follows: TGCAGCGTTGGGCAGGGGGGCGGCTACACCTTC. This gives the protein CSVGQGGGYTF.